This is a list of T cell receptor beta chains from one sample in a study of blood T cell repertoires in COVID-19. TCRdb's table, derived via immunoSEQ multiplex PCR, lists solely in-frame clones and lacks some. The sample carries around 250,000 clones, approximately 80% recorded once. The source material was PBMCs or T cells enriched from blood (not recorded which). The receptor set was obtained from a middle-aged man who had been exposed to COVID-19. Each CDR3 is given with its conserved first and last residue. A D gene is named only where the DNA matches it firmly. A row's size may be missing; if present it is once, few, many or a size class.

V	size	D	J	CDR3	DNA
TRBV6-5	-	TRBD1	TRBJ1-6	CASRKGQVNNSPLHF	TGTGCCAGCAGGAAGGGACAGGTCAATAATTCACCCCTCCACTTT
TRBV9	once	-	TRBJ1-5	CASSVAPSDNQPQHF	TGTGCCAGCAGCGTAGCGCCCAGTGACAATCAGCCCCAGCATTTT
TRBV19	-	TRBD1	TRBJ1-1	CASSMGTGGGLTEAFF	TGTGCCAGTAGTATGGGGACAGGGGGCGGACTCACTGAAGCTTTCTTT
TRBV2	few	-	TRBJ1-1	CASRFMGGVNTEAFF	TGTGCCAGCAGATTTATGGGGGGAGTGAACACTGAAGCTTTCTTT
TRBV19	-	-	TRBJ1-1	CASRESGRARNTEAFF	TGTGCCAGTAGGGAATCCGGGCGGGCTCGGAACACTGAAGCTTTCTTT
TRBV4-2	-	-	TRBJ2-7	CASSQANGGYYEQYF	TGTGCCAGCAGCCAAGCTAATGGAGGCTACTACGAGCAGTACTTC
TRBV29-1	-	TRBD1	TRBJ1-4	CSAMGQTTNEKLFF	TGCAGCGCTATGGGACAGACAACTAATGAAAAACTGTTTTTT
TRBV6-4	-	-	TRBJ1-6	CASSALWGGNSPLHF	TGTGCCAGCAGCGCTCTATGGGGGGGCAATTCACCCCTCCACTTT
TRBV6-5	-	TRBD2	TRBJ2-7	CASRGEGFPTYEQYF	TGTGCCAGCAGGGGGGAGGGTTTCCCCACCTACGAGCAGTACTTC
TRBV15	-	-	TRBJ2-3	CATSRDRQRTGNF	TGTGCCACCAGCAGAGATCGACAAAGGACTGGGAATTTT
TRBV6-1	-	-	TRBJ2-1	CASSERGDEQFF	TGTGCCAGCAGTGAAAGGGGCGATGAGCAGTTCTTC
TRBV29-1	few	-	TRBJ2-1	CSVDGRRANEQFF	TGCAGCGTTGACGGGAGAAGGGCCAATGAGCAGTTCTTC
TRBV30	once	-	TRBJ2-7	CACALGAREQYF	TGTGCCTGCGCGTTGGGGGCGCGCGAGCAGTACTTC
TRBV10-1	-	TRBD1	TRBJ2-3	CASGQPHTDTQYF	TGCGCCTCGGGACAGCCGCACACAGATACGCAGTATTTT
TRBV24-1	-	-	TRBJ2-3	CATSGETDTQYF	TGTGCCACCAGTGGAGAGACAGATACGCAGTATTTT
TRBV7-2	few	-	TRBJ1-3	CASSLAIVDSGNTIYF	TGTGCCAGCAGCTTAGCTATCGTAGACTCTGGAAACACCATATATTTT
TRBV21-1	-	-	TRBJ1-6	CASWGAGRKIDNSPLHF	TGTGCCAGCTGGGGAGCAGGCCGGAAAATTGATAATTCACCCCTCCACTTT
TRBV3-1/TRBV3-2	-	-	TRBJ2-1	CASSRDFDNEQFF	TGTGCCAGCAGCCGGGACTTTGACAATGAGCAGTTCTTC
TRBV7-2	-	-	TRBJ2-6	CASSHYVASGANVLTF	TGTGCCAGCAGTCATTACGTGGCATCTGGGGCCAACGTCCTGACTTTC
TRBV15	-	-	TRBJ2-1	CATSRDRSGAANEQFF	TGTGCCACCAGCAGAGATCGGTCGGGAGCCGCCAATGAGCAGTTCTTC
TRBV10-1	once	TRBD2	TRBJ2-1	CASSEVKREGPGNEQFF	TGCGCCAGCAGTGAGGTTAAGCGGGAGGGCCCAGGCAATGAGCAGTTCTTC
TRBV18	-	-	TRBJ1-1	CASSPGGTTEAFF	TGTGCCAGCTCACCGGGAGGTACCACTGAAGCTTTCTTT
TRBV18	-	TRBD2	TRBJ2-4	CASSPPGGLNIQYF	TGTGCCAGCTCACCACCGGGAGGGTTAAACATTCAGTACTTC
TRBV19	few	TRBD1	TRBJ1-6	CASRTTGVQSPLHF	TGTGCCAGTAGGACGACAGGGGTACAATCACCCCTCCACTTT
TRBV5-4	-	-	TRBJ2-1	CASSVDRSSYNEQFF	TGTGCCAGCAGCGTAGACAGGAGCTCCTACAATGAGCAGTTCTTC
TRBV30	-	-	TRBJ1-2	CAWSAITGPSNYGYTF	TGTGCCTGGAGCGCAATTACAGGGCCTTCTAACTATGGCTACACCTTC
TRBV4-1	-	-	TRBJ2-1	CASSRGPAWQFF	TGCGCCAGCAGCCGGGGCCCTGCATGGCAGTTCTTC
TRBV10-1	-	-	TRBJ1-6	CASSESRRGNSPLHF	TGCGCCAGCAGTGAGTCTCGACGGGGAAATTCACCCCTCCACTTT
TRBV6-5	-	-	TRBJ1-6	CASSYGHSNSPLHF	TGTGCCAGCAGTTACGGACATTCTAATTCACCCCTCCACTTT
TRBV2	-	TRBD2	TRBJ2-2	CASRETSGSSGELFF	TGTGCCAGCAGGGAGACTAGCGGGAGTTCCGGGGAGCTGTTTTTT
TRBV5-4	once	-	TRBJ1-2	CASRGQGSRKVNYGYTF	TGTGCCAGCAGAGGGCAGGGGTCTAGGAAGGTTAACTATGGCTACACCTTC
TRBV7-9	few	TRBD1	TRBJ1-5	CASSWGQTDQPQHF	TGTGCCAGCAGCTGGGGACAGACTGATCAGCCCCAGCATTTT